This entry lists 19 T cell receptor beta chains sequenced from one sample in a study of metastatic and nonmetastatic thyroid tumors. Patients were all untreated before their thyroid surgery. TCRdb re-clonotyped the PCR reads via MiXCR. Among about 27,000 clones, roughly 17% were seen once, and the ten largest hold around 6.1%. Sequencing input: blood. These receptors were collected from a male donor with papillary thyroid cancer or a benign thyroid nodule (not recorded which). Some clones in this sample may be carry-over from other donors' samples.

This clone has a handful of counts. This chain links TRBV6-2 or TRBV6-3 with TRBJ1-2; D uncertain. The CDR3 is made up of 16 amino acids. Looked up from germline, CDR1 is MNHEY and CDR2 is SVGEGT. Trimming took off 4 bases at V and 3 bases at J, with 18 bases between the two ends. In nucleotides, the CDR3 is TGTGCCAGCAGTTTCGGCGCTGGCAGGTCCGACTATGGCTACACCTTC. This codes for CASSFGAGRSDYGYTF.

In its sample, this clone was seen a few times. The CDR3 sequence: CASSYKAYQGSEQYF. The DNA of the CDR3 is TGTGCCAGCAGTTACAAGGCTTACCAGGGAAGCGAGCAGTACTTC. J is TRBJ2-7 and V is TRBV6-2 or TRBV6-3, with D possibly TRBD1 on 5 matching bases. Germline V gene data show CDR1 as MNHEY and CDR2 as SVGEGT. V was clipped by 2 bases and J by 6 bases, with 17 bases between them. The CDR3 loop spans 15 amino acids.

Many counts were recorded for this clone. The genes are TRBV20-1 and TRBJ2-2, with a weak D call TRBD1 (5 bases). V lost 1 base to trimming and J lost 7 bases, with 13 bases between them. The CDR3 is 14 residues long. Germline CDR1 is DFQATT and CDR2 is SNEGSKA (reference sequence). DNA for the CDR3: TGCAGTGCTAGAGGCAGGGATGTTGGCGGGGAGCTGTTTTTT. It is translated as CSARGRDVGGELFF.

This clone has a count of ten or more. This rearrangement joins TRBV20-1 to TRBJ2-7; D perhaps matches TRBD1 (5 bases). Trimming cost V 4 bases and J 0 bases, with 7 bases left between them. The germline CDR1 and CDR2 sequences are DFQATT and SNEGSKA (reference sequence). There are 12 residues in the CDR3. DNA for the CDR3: TGCAGTGCTATTCAGGGCTCCTACGAGCAGTACTTC. As protein: CSAIQGSYEQYF.

This clone was detected many times. This sample includes further DNA sequences coding for the same CDR3. The genes are TRBV7-9 and TRBJ2-7, with D hard to call. This CDR3 region has 11 residues. V gave up 5 bases and J gave up 7 bases, with 9 bases separating them. Germline V gene data show CDR1 as SEHNR and CDR2 as FQNEAQ (reference sequence). CDR3 sequence reads: CASSLHSEQYF. The CDR3 DNA reads TGTGCCAGCAGCCTTCACAGTGAGCAGTACTTC.

V is TRBV5-4 and J is TRBJ2-5; a weak D match, TRBD2 (6 bases). V was pared by 4 bases and J by 4 bases, with 20 bases between. The CDR3 length is 16 residues. Looked up from germline, CDR1 is SGHNT and CDR2 is YYREEE (reference sequence). The CDR3 region is CASSQRRGDSPETQYF. CDR3 in DNA: TGTGCCAGCAGCCAACGTCGCGGGGACTCCCCAGAGACCCAGTACTTC.

In this sample, this clone turned up many times. V is TRBV20-1 and J is TRBJ2-1; D call uncertain. The CDR3 runs 17 residues. From germline, CDR1 is DFQATT and CDR2 SNEGSKA (reference sequence). V shed 1 base and J shed 0 bases, with 16 bases lying between them. The CDR3 protein is CSARGLPTASSYNEQFF. Written as DNA, the CDR3 is TGCAGTGCTAGAGGTTTACCAACCGCCAGCTCCTACAATGAGCAGTTCTTC.

The table lists this clone with many counts. The V and J genes are TRBV20-1 and TRBJ2-7, with a tentative D call TRBD2 (6 bases). Germline V gene sequence: CDR1 DFQATT, CDR2 SNEGSKA (reference sequence). The V end lost 3 bases, the J end lost 0 bases, and 12 bases lay between the germline ends. The CDR3 totals 14 residues. CDR3 loop: CSASRLAISYEQYF. The CDR3 coding sequence is TGCAGTGCTAGCCGTCTAGCGATCTCCTACGAGCAGTACTTC.

The table lists this clone with many counts. The V gene is TRBV11-2, the J gene TRBJ2-2; 11 nucleotides agree with TRBD2. Germline CDR1 is SGHAT and CDR2 is FQNNGV. The CDR3 totals 15 residues. V was pared by 8 bases and J by 6 bases, with 8 bases of the junction left unmatched. The CDR3 sequence is CASGTSGSGPGELFF. The CDR3 bases are TGTGCCAGCGGTACTAGCGGGAGCGGCCCCGGGGAGCTGTTTTTT.

This clone was seen at least ten times. The chain couples TRBV5-8 to TRBJ1-6, with D perhaps TRBD1 (5 bases). Trimming cost V 2 bases and J 4 bases, with 13 bases left between them. This CDR3 comprises 16 residues. Germline V gene lookup returns CDR1 SGHTS and CDR2 YDEGEE. CDR3 bases: TGTGCCAGCAGCTTAGACAGAAGCCCTTATAATTCACCCCTCCACTTT. It is translated as CASSLDRSPYNSPLHF.

As to this clone: The junction does not match germline at one end; this may be a read error. The rearrangement links TRBV18 to TRBJ2-5; D may be TRBD2 (6 bases). CDR1 is KGHSH and CDR2 is LQKENI in the germline V gene. CDR3 length: 14 residues. This CDR3 reads CAGSKDSGQETQYF. CDR3 nucleotides: TGTGCCGGCTCAAAAGACAGCGGGCAAGAGACCCAGTACTTC. Full variable domain (rest looked up from reference TRBV18 and TRBJ2-5): NAGVMQNPRHLVRRRGQEARLRCSPMKGHSHVYWYRQLPEEGLKFMVYLQKENIIDESGMPKERFSAEFPKEGPSILRIQQVVRGDSAAYFCAGSKDSGQETQYFGPGTRLLVL.

Comment on this clone: The junction shows a germline mismatch at one end, possibly a read error. The V and J genes are TRBV10-3 and TRBJ2-7, with D perhaps TRBD2 (6 bases). This CDR3 spans 13 amino acids. The germline CDR1 and CDR2 sequences are ENHRY and SYGVKD. The DNA of the CDR3 is TGTGCCATCGGTGAGCGGGCACCCTACGAGCAGTACTTC. Its translation: CAIGERAPYEQYF.

This clone was seen ten or more times. This chain joins TRBV10-3 and TRBJ2-5, with a weak D call TRBD1 (6 bases). This CDR3 spans 16 amino acids. V lost 5 bases and J 2 bases, leaving 18 bases between the germline ends. Looked up from germline, CDR1 is ENHRY and CDR2 is SYGVKD. CDR3 residues: CAISLTPGVGQETQYF. The CDR3 nucleotides read TGTGCCATCAGTCTTACTCCAGGGGTAGGACAAGAGACCCAGTACTTC.

In its sample, this clone was seen many times. This rearrangement joins TRBV11-3 to TRBJ2-1, with a possible D match to TRBD2 (6 bases). V lost 3 bases and J lost 7, with 13 bases in between. This CDR3 contains 14 residues. The V gene's germline CDR1 is SGHNT and CDR2 YENEEA. In nucleotides, the CDR3 is TGTGCCAGCAGCTTGGGGGGAGTGGATAATGAGCAGTTCTTC. It is translated as CASSLGGVDNEQFF.

This clone has a count of ten or more. The V call is TRBV18, the J call TRBJ2-5; TRBD2 agrees at 9 bases. Unmatched junction bases numbered 2, after V lost 3 bases and J lost 3 bases. CDR1 is KGHSH and CDR2 is LQKENI in the germline V gene. This CDR3 spans 14 amino acids. The CDR3 nucleotides read TGTGCCAGCTCACCGGGACTAGCAGAAGAGACCCAGTACTTC. Amino acid sequence: CASSPGLAEETQYF.

This clone came up a few times. An end of the junction does not agree with germline; a read error may underlie this. This sequence joins TRBV6-1 and TRBJ1-5; TRBD1 agrees at 7 bases. Germline V gene lookup returns CDR1 MNHNS and CDR2 SASEGT. The CDR3 covers 13 residues. This CDR3 reads CAVRTGFNQPQHF. As DNA, the CDR3 is TGTGCCGTCCGGACAGGTTTCAATCAGCCCCAGCACTTT.

The genes are TRBV20-1 and TRBJ1-4; D call uncertain. CDR1 and CDR2 from the germline V gene are DFQATT and SNEGSKA (reference sequence). This CDR3 region has 16 residues. Deletions cut 2 bases from V and 4 bases from J, with 17 bases between. The CDR3 nucleotides read TGCAGTGCTAGAAGTCGAAGGCTAGGAAGTAATGAAAAACTGTTTTTT. Translated: CSARSRRLGSNEKLFF.

This clone has at least ten counts. The chain uses TRBV30 and TRBJ2-7; D is possibly TRBD1 (6 bases). This CDR3 comprises 13 residues. Germline CDR1 and CDR2: GTSNPN and SVGIG (reference sequence). V lost 2 bases and J lost 2, with 10 bases in between. The CDR3 region is CAWSKKGAYEQYF. The CDR3 region has the DNA TGTGCCTGGAGTAAGAAGGGGGCCTACGAGCAGTACTTC.

This clone was seen a handful of times. The V call is TRBV19, the J call TRBJ1-1; no clear D. CDR3 length: 14 amino acids. The germline V and J ends were trimmed by 2 bases and 3 bases, with 10 bases remaining between them. Looked up from germline, CDR1 is LNHDA and CDR2 is SQIVND (reference sequence). The CDR3 here is CASSIKIAHTEAFF. The CDR3 bases are TGTGCCAGTAGTATAAAGATCGCCCACACTGAAGCTTTCTTT.